The clone carrying this T cell receptor beta chain is medium-sized by share. The antigen remains unidentified. Between the trimmed V and J ends, which lost 3 bases and 2 bases, there was a span of 9 bases. CDR1 and CDR2 from the germline V gene are SGHDT and YYEEEE. This CDR3 comprises 13 residues. TCRdb keeps only in-frame clones here, not all; method: immunoSEQ multiplex PCR. This table has 150,000 to 200,000 clones, roughly 77% appearing once. This specimen comes from a study of cytomegalovirus exposure and HLA in healthy donors. At the level of the study: The 95 to 150 validation repertoires used a platform that matched the one used for the 600 to 700 first-cohort repertoires, as a later analysis reported. Study-wide results and limits: It was reported that the classifier diagnosed cytomegalovirus status with high specificity and sensitivity in both the original and validation cohorts. Investigators reported 164 TCR beta chains as tied to cytomegalovirus. In vitro confirmation showed three CMV-associated chains to be CMV antigen specific.

The chain employs TRBV5-6 and TRBJ2-7; tentative D call: TRBD1 (5 bases). The source material was PBMCs. This receptor was obtained from a woman younger than 45 in good health and CMV-seronegative. CDR3 loop: CASSSGRAYEQYF. In DNA, the CDR3 is TGTGCCAGCAGCTCGGGCAGGGCCTACGAGCAGTACTTC.